This T cell receptor beta chain was identified during a study of cytomegalovirus exposure and HLA in healthy donors. Findings and caveats of the study: In vitro data verified three CMV-associated chains as specific for CMV antigens. The authors enumerated around 150 TCR beta chains as linked to cytomegalovirus. Cytomegalovirus status was reportedly diagnosed by the classifier with high sensitivity and specificity.

This CDR3 has 15 amino acids. Germline CDR1 reads SGHTA; CDR2 reads FQGNSA. With 4 bases removed from V and 2 bases from J, the gap between germline ends came to 14 bases. Clones were read by immunoSEQ multiplex PCR, and TCRdb kept only the in-frame ones, dropping some. The sample lists fewer than 90,000 clones; about 94% were seen once. Of note for this clone: The target antigen is unknown.

Sequenced input: PBMCs. The sequence was collected from a woman aged 18-29 years in good health and CMV-seronegative. This chain joins TRBV7-2 and TRBJ2-5; D perhaps matches TRBD2 (5 bases). CDR3 nucleotides: TGTGCCAGCAGCTGGAAGGGAGTCGGGCAAGAGACCCAGTACTTC. It is translated as CASSWKGVGQETQYF.